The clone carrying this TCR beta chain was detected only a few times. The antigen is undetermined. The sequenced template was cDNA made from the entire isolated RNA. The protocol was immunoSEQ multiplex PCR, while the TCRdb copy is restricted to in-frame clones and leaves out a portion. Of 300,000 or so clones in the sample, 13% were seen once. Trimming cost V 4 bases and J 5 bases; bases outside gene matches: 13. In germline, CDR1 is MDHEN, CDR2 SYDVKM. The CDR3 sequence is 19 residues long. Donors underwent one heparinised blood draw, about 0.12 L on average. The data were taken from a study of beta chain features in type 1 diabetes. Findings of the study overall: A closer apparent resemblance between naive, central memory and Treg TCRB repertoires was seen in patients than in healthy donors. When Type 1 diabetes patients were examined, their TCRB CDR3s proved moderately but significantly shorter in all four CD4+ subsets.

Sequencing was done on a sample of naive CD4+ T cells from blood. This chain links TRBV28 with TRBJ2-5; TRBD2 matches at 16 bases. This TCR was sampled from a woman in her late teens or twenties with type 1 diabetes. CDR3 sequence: CASSSGTSGRAEGLETQYF. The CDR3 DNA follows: TGTGCCAGCAGTTCCGGGACTAGCGGGAGGGCCGAAGGATTGGAGACCCAGTACTTC.